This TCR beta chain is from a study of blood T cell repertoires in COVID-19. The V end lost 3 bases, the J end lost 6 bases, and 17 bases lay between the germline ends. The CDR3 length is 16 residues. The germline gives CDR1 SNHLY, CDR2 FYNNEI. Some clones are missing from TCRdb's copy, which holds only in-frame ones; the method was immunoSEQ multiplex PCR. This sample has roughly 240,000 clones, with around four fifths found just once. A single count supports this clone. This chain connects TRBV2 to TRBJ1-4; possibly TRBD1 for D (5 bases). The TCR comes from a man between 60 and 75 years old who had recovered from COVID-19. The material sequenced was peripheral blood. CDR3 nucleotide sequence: TGTGCCAGCAGTGATAACGGGTGGGGCTTTGATGAAAAACTGTTTTTT. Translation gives CASSDNGWGFDEKLFF.